This T cell receptor (beta chain) was recorded in a study of spatial heterogeneity in lung cancer. One entry per CDR3 protein, called by TCRdb with MiXCR from the 5' RACE reads. The table lists 50,000 to 60,000 distinct CDR3 sequences, about 7.4% of them singletons. There are a few counts of this clonotype. Time point: blood at routine non-recurrence follow-up after resection. Whole RNA came from tumor, nontumor lung or frozen PBMC and was sequenced without being sorted. Germline V gene sequence: CDR1 MNHEY, CDR2 SVGAGI. Trimming shortened V by 0 bases and J by 7 bases, and 12 bases separated the two germline ends. This CDR3 contains 14 residues.

V and J are TRBV6-5 and TRBJ2-5; D gene unclear. The receptor was isolated from a female donor with early-stage non-small cell lung cancer. The sample was PBMCs, taken at follow-up. The CDR3 reads CASSYSLGYRTQYF. The CDR3 DNA reads as TGTGCCAGCAGTTACTCGCTAGGGTATAGGACCCAGTACTTC.